This TCR beta chain was sequenced in a study of cytomegalovirus exposure and HLA in healthy donors. Across the whole study: The approximately 120 validation repertoires were reported in a later analysis to have been generated on the same platform as the approximately 700 first-cohort repertoires. General observations from the study: Listed as cytomegalovirus-associated were roughly 180 TCR beta chains.

Profiled with immunoSEQ multiplex PCR; TCRdb holds only in-frame clones, not every one. The table records about 82,000 clones, 85% to 95% of them present only once. A remark on this clone: Its target is unknown.

Sequenced material: PBMCs. This receptor was taken from a man aged 18 to 35 in good health and CMV-seronegative.

In DNA form, the CDR3 reads TGTGCCAGCAGTTACTCGACGGGCTCTGGGGCCAACGTCCTGACTTTC. Residues: CASSYSTGSGANVLTF. The chain couples TRBV6-5 to TRBJ2-6, with no clear D. Germline V gene lookup returns CDR1 MNHEY and CDR2 SVGAGI. This CDR3 comprises 16 residues. With 0 bases removed from V and 0 bases from J, the gap between germline ends came to 6 bases.